The T cell receptor beta chain under discussion was sequenced for a study of cytotoxic CD8 clonotypes in ibrutinib-treated CLL. The CDR3 totals 12 residues. The V end was cut by 8 bases, the J end by 2 bases, with 9 bases between. Germline CDR1 reads MNHNS; CDR2 reads SASEGT. The protocol was immunoSEQ multiplex PCR, while the TCRdb copy is restricted to in-frame clones and leaves out a portion. The data contain roughly 250,000 clones, 60% to 75% of them singletons. This clone has just one count. The V call is TRBV6-1, the J call TRBJ2-5; D is unclear. This sequence originates from a human donor with chronic lymphocytic leukemia. The sequencing here drew on PBMCs, taken after 24 months of ibrutinib treatment. The CDR3, as DNA: TGTGCCAGCGGAACTAATCAAGAGACCCAGTACTTC. Protein sequence: CASGTNQETQYF.